Listed here are 27 T cell receptor beta chains from one sample, sequenced in a study of shared clonotypes between healthy human individuals. Clones were read by immunoSEQ multiplex PCR, and TCRdb kept only the in-frame ones, dropping some. The profile covers almost 700,000 clones, with just over 90% appearing a single time and approximately 25% taken by the ten largest. CD45RO-negative cells were positively selected for CCR7, leaving out terminally differentiated effector memory CD45RA+ cells. Sequenced input: naive CD8+ T cells sorted from blood. The receptors come from a man younger than 40 in good health.

The gene calls are TRBV7-9 and TRBJ2-2; D is possibly TRBD1 or TRBD2 (5 bases each). Per the germline V gene, CDR1 is SEHNR and CDR2 is FQNEAQ (reference sequence). V lost 2 bases, J lost 5 bases, and 12 bases lay in between. The CDR3 sequence is 15 residues long. DNA for the CDR3: TGTGCCAGCAGCTTATTGGGCTGGGGGACCGGGGAGCTGTTTTTT. It yields the protein CASSLLGWGTGELFF.

This rearrangement joins TRBV4-1 to TRBJ2-7, with D uncertain. This CDR3 is 15 amino acids long. Trimming removed 0 bases at V and 3 bases at J, with 12 bases between. The V gene's germline CDR1 is MGHRA and CDR2 YSYEKL. This chain's CDR3 is CASSQEGGRLYEQYF. CDR3 DNA: TGCGCCAGCAGCCAAGAGGGTGGCAGACTCTACGAGCAGTACTTC.

This chain uses TRBV27 with TRBJ1-2; D is unclear. This CDR3 comprises 15 residues. V was pared by 5 bases and J by 0 bases, with 13 bases between. The germline CDR1 and CDR2 sequences are MNHEY and SMNVEV (reference sequence). CDR3 in DNA: TGTGCCAGCAGTCCTACCCCGTACCCTAACTATGGCTACACCTTC. It codes for CASSPTPYPNYGYTF.

This rearrangement joins TRBV6-5 to TRBJ1-1; D is unresolved. Germline loops: CDR1 MNHEY, CDR2 SVGAGI. The V gene lost 7 bases and the J gene lost 5 bases, with 14 bases spanning the gap. This CDR3 is 13 amino acids long. The CDR3 DNA follows: TGTGCCAGCATATGGCAGTCCTTAACTGAAGCTTTCTTT. As protein: CASIWQSLTEAFF.

The genes are TRBV28 and TRBJ2-7; D is perhaps TRBD2 (5 bases). This CDR3 has 12 amino acids. Trimming shortened V by 5 bases and J by 3 bases, and 8 bases separated the two germline ends. Per the germline V gene, CDR1 is MDHEN and CDR2 is SYDVKM. The CDR3 sequence is CASSPRGYEQYF. The DNA of the CDR3 is TGTGCCAGCAGTCCTCGGGGCTACGAGCAGTACTTC.

The gene calls are TRBV6-1 and TRBJ2-1, with TRBD1 identical over 9 bases. V trimming: 8 bases; J trimming: 4 bases; junction bases outside the gene matches: 6. CDR3 length: 14 amino acids. Germline V gene data show CDR1 as MNHNS and CDR2 as SASEGT. CDR3 sequence: CASQEGTGYNEQFF. CDR3 sequence (DNA): TGTGCCAGCCAAGAAGGGACAGGGTACAATGAGCAGTTCTTC.

This chain uses TRBV7-3 with TRBJ2-2; possible D gene TRBD2, 5 bases. Trimming removed 2 bases at V and 2 bases at J, with 12 bases between. The germline V gene has CDR1 SGHTA and CDR2 FQGTGA. The CDR3 loop spans 16 amino acids. The CDR3 nucleotides are TGTGCCAGCAGCTTAGAGGGTACTTTCAACACCGGGGAGCTGTTTTTT. Amino acid sequence: CASSLEGTFNTGELFF. Full variable domain (outside the CDR3, taken from reference TRBV7-3 and TRBJ2-2): GAGVSQTPSNKVTEKGKYVELRCDPISGHTALYWYRQSLGQGPEFLIYFQGTGAADDSGLPNDRFFAVRPEGSVSTLKIQRTERGDSAVYLCASSLEGTFNTGELFFGEGSRLTVL.

This clone is a singleton in its sample. CDR3 sequence: CASSYVREKGDNEQFF. The CDR3 DNA is TGTGCCAGCAGTTACGTTAGGGAAAAGGGGGACAATGAGCAGTTCTTC. The J gene is TRBJ2-1, the V gene TRBV6-5; a weak D match, TRBD1 (6 bases). The ends were cut back, 2 bases at V and 5 bases at J, with 16 bases in the middle. The CDR3 length is 16 residues. Looked up from germline, CDR1 is MNHEY and CDR2 is SVGAGI.

The rearrangement links TRBV15 to TRBJ2-1, with 10 bases identical to TRBD2. The V gene end was trimmed by 5 bases and the J gene end by 0 bases; junction bases not matched to a gene: 7. The CDR3 is 17 residues long. CDR1 and CDR2 (germline): LNHNV, YYDKDF (reference sequence). The CDR3 nucleotides read TGTGCCACCAGCGTCGGTACTAGCGGGGTCTCCTACAATGAGCAGTTCTTC. Amino acid sequence: CATSVGTSGVSYNEQFF.

This chain joins TRBV6-1 and TRBJ1-2; D gene ambiguous. The CDR3 has 15 amino acids. From germline, CDR1 is MNHNS and CDR2 SASEGT. V shed 1 base and J shed 4 bases, with 13 bases lying between them. The CDR3 nucleotides read TGTGCCAGCAGTGAAGATTGGACGGTAATCTATGGCTACACCTTC. Residues: CASSEDWTVIYGYTF.

This chain connects TRBV7-6 to TRBJ1-1; D might be TRBD1 (5 bases). The CDR3 runs to 15 residues. Trimming took 0 bases from V and 4 from J, leaving 12 bases between them. From germline, CDR1 is SGHVS and CDR2 FNYEAQ. The CDR3: CASSLARPGSTEAFF. The CDR3 DNA reads as TGTGCCAGCAGCTTAGCGCGGCCAGGGTCCACTGAAGCTTTCTTT. Using reference TRBV7-6 and TRBJ1-1 for the parts outside the CDR3, the full variable domain is GAGVSQSPRYKVTKRGQDVALRCDPISGHVSLYWYRQALGQGPEFLTYFNYEAQQDKSGLPNDRFSAERPEGSISTLTIQRTEQRDSAMYRCASSLARPGSTEAFFGQGTRLTVV.

For the CDR3, the DNA is TGTGCCAGCAGCTACAGGGGTGGGGATGTGGGCATTCAGTACTTC. It encodes CASSYRGGDVGIQYF. The rearrangement links TRBV28 to TRBJ2-4, with TRBD1 identical over 7 bases. This CDR3 is 15 amino acids long. The V gene end was trimmed by 6 bases and the J gene end by 9 bases; junction bases not matched to a gene: 14. Germline V CDR1 and CDR2: MDHEN, SYDVKM.

The chain is built from TRBV6-6 and TRBJ2-1; either TRBD1 or TRBD2 may fit D (5 bases each). CDR3 size: 14 residues. Germline CDR1 MNHNY, CDR2 SVGAGI (reference sequence). Trimming took off 8 bases at V and 0 bases at J, with 11 bases between the two ends. CDR3 sequence reads: CASSGRGSYNEQFF. CDR3 in DNA: TGTGCCAGCTCGGGGCGCGGCTCCTACAATGAGCAGTTCTTC.

The chain recombines TRBV5-1 with TRBJ2-5; TRBD2 is a possible D gene (6 bases). The CDR3 runs to 14 residues. Between the trimmed V and J ends, which lost 1 base and 5 bases, there was a span of 12 bases. The germline CDR1 and CDR2 sequences are SGHRS and YFSETQ. The CDR3 region is CASSLLSGGETQYF. The CDR3 DNA reads as TGCGCCAGCAGCTTGTTATCCGGAGGGGAGACCCAGTACTTC. Looking up the rest from reference TRBV5-1 and TRBJ2-5 gives the full variable domain: KAGVTQTPRYLIKTRGQQVTLSCSPISGHRSVSWYQQTPGQGLQFLFEYFSETQRNKGNFPGRFSGRQFSNSRSEMNVSTLELGDSALYLCASSLLSGGETQYFGPGTRLLVL.

The J gene is TRBJ2-1, the V gene TRBV18; 7 bases are shared with TRBD1. The ends lost 2 bases at V and 4 bases at J; junction bases unmatched: 5. The germline gives CDR1 KGHSH, CDR2 LQKENI. CDR3 length: 15 amino acids. The CDR3 nucleotides are TGTGCCAGCTCACCAGAGACGGACAGGTACAATGAGCAGTTCTTC. Its protein is CASSPETDRYNEQFF.

The CDR3 spells CASSWGTGELFF. In DNA, the CDR3 is TGTGCCAGCAGCTGGGGTACCGGGGAGCTGTTTTTT. The chain joins TRBV5-6 to TRBJ2-2, with no clear D. This CDR3 comprises 12 residues. The V gene's germline CDR1 is SGHDT and CDR2 YYEEEE. The V gene lost 3 bases and the J gene lost 5 bases, with 5 bases spanning the gap.

J is TRBJ1-2 and V is TRBV28; a weak D match, TRBD1 (6 bases). The CDR3 length is 13 residues. Germline V gives CDR1 MDHEN, CDR2 SYDVKM. The V end lost 7 bases, the J end lost 3 bases, and 12 bases lay between the germline ends. The CDR3 protein is CASIPGEDYGYTF. CDR3 coding DNA: TGTGCCAGCATCCCAGGGGAGGACTATGGCTACACCTTC.

The V gene is TRBV19, the J gene TRBJ1-5, with unresolved D. The CDR3 is 14 amino acids. Germline assignment: CDR1 LNHDA and CDR2 SQIVND (reference sequence). Trimming left V 7 bases short and J 1 base short, with 11 bases between. The chain's CDR3 is CASTKRLSNQPQHF. The CDR3 coding sequence is TGTGCCAGTACCAAAAGACTCAGCAATCAGCCCCAGCATTTT.

This clone showed up just once. The chain uses TRBV5-4 and TRBJ2-7; D tentatively reads TRBD1 or TRBD2 (5 bases each). This CDR3 has 15 amino acids. Trimming left V 0 bases short and J 0 bases short, with 10 bases between. The germline V gene encodes CDR1 SGHNT and CDR2 YYREEE (reference sequence). CDR3 protein: CASSLVPGSSYEQYF. In DNA form, the CDR3 reads TGTGCCAGCAGCTTGGTTCCAGGGAGCTCCTACGAGCAGTACTTC.

The rearrangement joins TRBV11-2 to TRBJ2-7; tentatively, D is TRBD2 (5 bases). CDR1 and CDR2 from the germline V gene are SGHAT and FQNNGV. The V and J ends lost 1 base and 3 bases respectively, with 10 bases between them. The CDR3 extends over 14 amino acids. The CDR3 coding sequence is TGTGCCAGCAGCTTAGTCGGGGAGTACTACGAGCAGTACTTC. It encodes CASSLVGEYYEQYF.

This chain connects TRBV7-8 to TRBJ2-4, with D perhaps matching TRBD1 (5 bases). The V gene's germline CDR1 is SGHVS and CDR2 FQNEAQ. Trimming cost V 5 bases and J 8 bases, with 22 bases left between them. The CDR3 is 16 amino acids. The DNA for the CDR3 is TGTGCCAGCAGCCGCGATACAGGCCAAGAGGTAGACATTCAGTACTTC. Translated: CASSRDTGQEVDIQYF.

Turning to this clone: This sample includes further DNA sequences coding for the same CDR3. The chain joins TRBV9 to TRBJ2-3; TRBD1 is a possible D gene (5 bases). Germline CDR1 and CDR2: SGDLS and YYNGEE. This CDR3 is built from 14 residues. Trimming took 0 bases from V and 0 from J, leaving 5 bases between them. CDR3 nucleotides: TGTGCCAGCAGCGTAGAGGGGAGCACAGATACGCAGTATTTT. Translated: CASSVEGSTDTQYF.

The chain combines TRBV19 with TRBJ2-1; perhaps TRBD1 as D (5 bases). Germline-derived CDR1 and CDR2 are LNHDA and SQIVND (reference sequence). V was clipped by 3 bases and J by 5 bases, with 11 bases between them. This CDR3 region has 14 residues. As DNA, the CDR3 is TGTGCCAGTAGTATCCAGGGTAGTCACAATGAGCAGTTCTTC. This translates into CASSIQGSHNEQFF.

The rearrangement joins TRBV27 to TRBJ1-5; maybe TRBD1 (5 bases). Trimming left V 3 bases short and J 5 bases short, with 14 bases between. In germline, CDR1 is MNHEY, CDR2 SMNVEV (reference sequence). CDR3 length: 15 amino acids. The CDR3 region is CASSFYYRSDQPQHF. DNA of the CDR3: TGTGCCAGCAGTTTTTACTACAGGTCTGATCAGCCCCAGCATTTT.

The chain is built from TRBV4-1 and TRBJ1-1, with unresolved D. The CDR3 runs 11 residues. From germline, CDR1 is MGHRA and CDR2 YSYEKL. Trimming pared 10 bases from V and 9 bases from J, leaving 15 bases between. The CDR3 spells CATRASSKAFF. The CDR3 DNA reads as TGCGCCACTCGGGCCTCATCTAAAGCTTTCTTT.

V usage is TRBV10-1 and J usage is TRBJ2-1; 8 bases are a match to TRBD2. Germline V lookup: CDR1 WNHNN, CDR2 SYGVQD (reference sequence). The CDR3 has 17 amino acids. After removal of 0 bases from V and 0 bases from J, the junction contained 4 bases not matched to a gene. CDR3 sequence: CASSESERGLSYNEQFF. CDR3 nucleotide sequence: TGCGCCAGCAGTGAGTCCGAGCGGGGGCTCTCCTACAATGAGCAGTTCTTC.

Details on this clone: A much more abundant neighbour one base away suggests this may be a read error. The same CDR3 is also encoded by other DNA sequences in this sample. The rearrangement joins TRBV7-9 to TRBJ1-2; D remains unclear. V lost 6 bases, J lost 3 bases, and 5 bases lay in between. There are 11 residues in the CDR3. Germline V CDR1 and CDR2: SEHNR, FQNEAQ (reference sequence). This CDR3 reads CASSLDYGYTF. DNA for the CDR3: TGTGCCAGCAGTCTGGACTATGGCTACACCTTC. The full variable domain, completed using reference TRBV7-9 and TRBJ1-2, is DTGVSQNPRHKITKRGQNVTFRCDPISEHNRLYWYRQTLGQGPEFLTYFQNEAQLEKSRLLSDRFSAERPKGSFSTLEIQRTEQGDSAMYLCASSLDYGYTFGSGTRLTVV.